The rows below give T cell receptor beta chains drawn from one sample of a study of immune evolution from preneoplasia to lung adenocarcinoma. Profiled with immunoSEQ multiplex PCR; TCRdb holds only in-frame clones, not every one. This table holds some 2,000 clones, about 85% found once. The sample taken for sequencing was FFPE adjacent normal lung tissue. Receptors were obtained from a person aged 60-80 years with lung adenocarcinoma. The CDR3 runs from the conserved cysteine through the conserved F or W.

CDR3aa: CASSSPGRDTEAFF; v_gene: TRBV5-1
CDR3aa: CASSQEGTVTNYGYTF; v_gene: TRBV4-2
CDR3aa: CASSLASLAGGRRQFF; v_gene: TRBV7-9
CDR3aa: CASSSPGQGVYGYTF; v_gene: TRBV7-9
CDR3aa: CASSGQGARNEQFF; v_gene: TRBV27
CDR3aa: CASRGTPYTGELFF; v_gene: TRBV28
CDR3aa: CASSLEGREAFF; v_gene: TRBV5-1
CDR3aa: CAWSVAGREQYF; v_gene: TRBV30
CDR3aa: CASGPSNQPQHF; v_gene: TRBV10-2
CDR3aa: CASSRDGPGANVLTF; v_gene: TRBV5-1
CDR3aa: CASSHQEEGGGYTF; v_gene: TRBV7-2
CDR3aa: CASSQVYRGAAGYNEQFF; v_gene: TRBV4-3
CDR3aa: CASSSPSPAYEQYF; v_gene: TRBV7-9
CDR3aa: CASSQAGQRSSGNTIYF; v_gene: TRBV9
CDR3aa: CASSQGQGIYEQYF; v_gene: TRBV7-2
CDR3aa: CASSQSGESYNEQFF; v_gene: TRBV16
CDR3aa: CASSSLNEKLFF; v_gene: TRBV27
CDR3aa: CASSHTDTQYF; v_gene: TRBV6-1
CDR3aa: CASGLSDSPLHF; v_gene: TRBV4-3
CDR3aa: CASRGQGGYNEQFF; v_gene: TRBV6-1
CDR3aa: CATSGTGRNTIYF; v_gene: TRBV18
CDR3aa: CASSISGSSEQYF; v_gene: TRBV27